The next 20 T cell receptor beta chains were all read from a single sample in a study of cytomegalovirus exposure and HLA in healthy donors. The repertoire was sequenced with immunoSEQ multiplex PCR; TCRdb's copy has only in-frame clones and lacks some. Counted here are over 150,000 clones, 85% to 90% occurring once; the ten biggest clones make up 2.1%. The sequenced sample was PBMCs. These receptors all stem from a human donor in good health.

The CDR3 region is CASSILAGGTNEQFF. Written as DNA, the CDR3 is TGTGCCAGCAGCATATTAGCGGGCGGGACCAATGAGCAGTTCTTC. J is TRBJ2-1 and V is TRBV9; 7 positions match TRBD2. Germline-derived CDR1 and CDR2 are SGDLS and YYNGEE. With V trimmed by 4 bases and J by 6 bases, 10 bases remained unmatched. This CDR3 contains 15 residues.

The gene calls are TRBV4-3 and TRBJ1-4; TRBD1 matches 7 bases. The CDR3 loop spans 18 amino acids. CDR1 and CDR2 from the germline V gene are LGHNA and YSLEER. Trimming took 1 base from V and 5 from J; bases not matched to a gene: 13. The CDR3: CASSQVHDREIPNEKLFF. The DNA of the CDR3 is TGCGCCAGCAGCCAAGTTCACGACAGGGAAATACCGAATGAAAAACTGTTTTTT.

This clone showed up just a few times. The J gene is TRBJ2-2, the V gene TRBV19, with 9 bases aligning to TRBD1. Germline V gene sequence: CDR1 LNHDA, CDR2 SQIVND (reference sequence). With 5 bases clipped from V and 3 bases from J, the junction kept 7 bases outside the gene matches. The CDR3 totals 16 residues. The CDR3 nucleotides are TGTGCCAGTAGTTCGGGACAGGGAGTGGACACCGGGGAGCTGTTTTTT. Amino acids: CASSSGQGVDTGELFF. Together with reference TRBV19 and TRBJ2-2, the CDR3 gives the full variable domain: DGGITQSPKYLFRKEGQNVTLSCEQNLNHDAMYWYRQDPGQGLRLIYYSQIVNDFQKGDIAEGYSVSREKKESFPLTVTSAQKNPTAFYLCASSSGQGVDTGELFFGEGSRLTVL.

This clone has just one count. The chain uses TRBV4-3 and TRBJ1-6, with 9 bases that match TRBD1. V gave up 2 bases and J gave up 7 bases; unmatched junction bases: 6. The CDR3 contains 16 residues. Germline CDR1 and CDR2: LGHNA and YSLEER. CDR3 region: CASSQLGTGPNSPLHF. The CDR3 bases are TGCGCCAGCAGCCAACTCGGGACAGGGCCAAATTCACCCCTCCACTTT.

A remark on this clone: One end of the junction fails to match germline, which may point to a read error. CDR3 region: CASSLASGRVNEQFF. DNA of the CDR3: TGTGCCAGCAGCCTAGCGAGCGGGAGGGTCAATGAGCAGTTCTTC. This sequence joins TRBV7-9 and TRBJ2-1; the match to TRBD2 covers 10 bases. The CDR3 consists of 15 residues. Germline CDR1 and CDR2: SEHNR and FQNEAQ (reference sequence).

The DNA of the CDR3 is TGCGCCAGCAAACGGGAACCTGCCTACAATGAGCAGTTCTTC. Protein: CASKREPAYNEQFF. This chain joins TRBV5-1 and TRBJ2-1; D perhaps matches TRBD2 (5 bases). The CDR3 length is 14 residues. Germline V gene sequence: CDR1 SGHRS, CDR2 YFSETQ. Trimming removed 6 bases from V and 2 bases from J, with 12 bases in between.

The rearrangement joins TRBV30 to TRBJ1-5, with 8 nucleotides matching TRBD1. The CDR3 contains 12 residues. Germline values: CDR1 GTSNPN, CDR2 SVGIG (reference sequence). V lost 5 bases, J lost 5 bases, and 2 bases stayed unmatched. CDR3 sequence reads: CAWGQGHQPQHF. CDR3 nucleotides: TGTGCCTGGGGACAGGGACATCAGCCCCAGCATTTT. Full variable domain (missing parts from reference TRBV30 and TRBJ1-5): SQTIHQWPATLVQPVGSPLSLECTVEGTSNPNLYWYRQAAGRGLQLLFYSVGIGQISSEVPQNLSASRPQDRQFILSSKKLLLSDSGFYLCAWGQGHQPQHFGDGTRLSIL.

V and J are TRBV11-2 and TRBJ2-7; D is possibly TRBD2 (5 bases). Germline V lookup: CDR1 SGHAT, CDR2 FQNNGV. V lost 4 bases to trimming and J lost 3 bases, with 19 bases between them. The CDR3 has 16 residues. CDR3 coding DNA: TGTGCCAGCAGCTCCAAGGGTGCGGGTGAAGGCTACGAGCAGTACTTC. Translating gives CASSSKGAGEGYEQYF. Drawing the rest from reference TRBV11-2 and TRBJ2-7, the complete variable domain is EAGVAQSPRYKIIEKRQSVAFWCNPISGHATLYWYQQILGQGPKLLIQFQNNGVVDDSQLPKDRFSAERLKGVDSTLKIQPAKLEDSAVYLCASSSKGAGEGYEQYFGPGTRLTVT.

The CDR3 coding sequence is TGTGCCTGGGGTCTCCCCCTAATCGATGAGCAGTACTTC. Translating it yields CAWGLPLIDEQYF. V usage is TRBV30 and J usage is TRBJ2-7; unclear D gene. The CDR3 has 13 amino acids. Per germline, CDR1 GTSNPN and CDR2 SVGIG (reference sequence). The V end was cut by 5 bases, the J end by 7 bases, with 18 bases between.

The gene calls are TRBV5-1 and TRBJ1-1, with D unresolved. The CDR3 spans 17 residues. V was shortened by 0 bases and J by 0 bases, with 15 bases between the two germline ends. The germline V gene has CDR1 SGHRS and CDR2 YFSETQ. CDR3 coding DNA: TGCGCCAGCAGCTTGGGAGCGGGAAGACACATGAACACTGAAGCTTTCTTT. This encodes CASSLGAGRHMNTEAFF.

The chain links TRBV4-1 to TRBJ2-1; D is unclear. The V gene's germline CDR1 is MGHRA and CDR2 YSYEKL. The CDR3 has 16 amino acids. Trimming removed 0 bases at V and 0 bases at J, with 9 bases between. The CDR3 loop reads CASSQDGLSSYNEQFF. In nucleotides, the CDR3 is TGCGCCAGCAGCCAAGATGGGCTGAGCTCCTACAATGAGCAGTTCTTC.

V and J are TRBV29-1 and TRBJ1-1; D gene unclear. Germline V gene sequence: CDR1 SQVTM, CDR2 ANQGSEA. Trimming took 7 bases from V and 1 from J, leaving 10 bases between them. The CDR3 is made up of 12 amino acids. The CDR3 spells CSARSTNTEAFF. The CDR3 DNA reads TGCAGCGCCCGGTCCACGAACACTGAAGCTTTCTTT.

This chain links TRBV19 with TRBJ1-2, with 7 bases lining up with TRBD1. CDR1 and CDR2 from the germline V gene are LNHDA and SQIVND (reference sequence). Trimming cost V 3 bases and J 3 bases; bases outside gene matches: 7. The CDR3 loop spans 15 amino acids. The CDR3 sequence is CASSIGDSSYYGYTF. The CDR3, as DNA: TGTGCCAGTAGTATCGGGGACAGCTCCTACTATGGCTACACCTTC.

The chain has TRBV4-3 and TRBJ2-2; 7 positions match TRBD1. The CDR3 consists of 17 residues. Germline-derived CDR1 and CDR2 are LGHNA and YSLEER. Trimming took 0 bases from V and 4 from J; bases not matched to a gene: 8. The CDR3 loop is CASSQDRPRGSTGELFF. In DNA, the CDR3 is TGCGCCAGCAGCCAAGATCGGCCCAGGGGGAGCACCGGGGAGCTGTTTTTT.

This chain connects TRBV6-6 to TRBJ1-5; TRBD1 matches 7 bases. The V and J ends lost 0 bases and 2 bases, in that order; junction bases with no gene match: 1. The CDR3 runs 15 residues. Germline V gene sequence: CDR1 MNHNY, CDR2 SVGAGI (reference sequence). The CDR3 loop is CASSYSTGGNQPQHF. For the CDR3, the DNA is TGTGCCAGCAGTTACTCTACAGGGGGCAATCAGCCCCAGCATTTT.

V usage is TRBV7-3 and J usage is TRBJ2-1; 12 nucleotides agree with TRBD2. The CDR3 extends over 19 amino acids. Germline assignment: CDR1 SGHTA and CDR2 FQGTGA. V shed 5 bases and J 5 bases; nucleotides not matched to a gene: 16. The CDR3 region has the DNA TGTGCCAGCAGCCCCATCTTACGCCGGACTAGCGGGAACGACAATGAGCAGTTCTTC. This translates into CASSPILRRTSGNDNEQFF.

This clone was seen only a few times. V gene TRBV19 combines with J gene TRBJ2-7; 9 bases line up with TRBD1. Germline CDR1 reads LNHDA; CDR2 reads SQIVND (reference sequence). This CDR3 contains 15 residues. The V gene end was trimmed by 5 bases and the J gene end by 5 bases; junction bases not matched to a gene: 10. The DNA for the CDR3 is TGTGCCAGTAGTTCACCCGGGACAGGGAACCACGAGCAGTACTTC. This gives the protein CASSSPGTGNHEQYF.

This clone came up many times. The gene calls are TRBV5-1 and TRBJ2-5; weak D call: TRBD2 (6 bases). V lost 7 bases to trimming and J lost 5 bases, with 15 bases between them. The CDR3 runs 13 residues. Germline CDR1 SGHRS, CDR2 YFSETQ. The CDR3 DNA reads as TGCGCCAGCCGTAAAGGGGCGGGGGAGACCCAGTACTTC. Amino acids: CASRKGAGETQYF.

The chain couples TRBV2 to TRBJ2-7; D may be TRBD1 (6 bases). This CDR3 has 13 amino acids. Looked up from germline, CDR1 is SNHLY and CDR2 is FYNNEI. V shed 5 bases and J shed 1 base, with 9 bases lying between them. CDR3 in DNA: TGTGCCAGCAGTAGACAGGATTCCTACGAGCAGTACTTC. Protein sequence: CASSRQDSYEQYF. The whole variable domain, remainder taken from reference TRBV2 and TRBJ2-7, is EPEVTQTPSHQVTQMGQEVILRCVPISNHLYFYWYRQILGQKVEFLVSFYNNEISEKSEIFDDQFSVERPDGSNFTLKIRSTKLEDSAMYFCASSRQDSYEQYFGPGTRLTVT.

This chain connects TRBV11-2 to TRBJ2-7; 12 nucleotides agree with TRBD2. V gave up 0 bases and J gave up 2 bases; unmatched junction bases: 2. The CDR3 length is 16 residues. Germline V gene data show CDR1 as SGHAT and CDR2 as FQNNGV. This chain's CDR3 is CASSLESSGGAYEQYF. The CDR3 coding sequence is TGTGCCAGCAGCTTAGAGTCTAGCGGGGGGGCCTACGAGCAGTACTTC.